This TCR beta chain was documented in a study of T-cell memory formation after mild COVID-19. General study findings and limits: Contracting CD4+ clones were located mainly in CM and EM, and CD8+ clones in EMRA.

Germline V lookup: CDR1 SGHRS, CDR2 YFSETQ. The CDR3 has 14 amino acids. V was cut by 2 bases and J by 7 bases, with 16 bases left in between. A remark on this clonotype: Its antigen remains unidentified.

Using its own MiXCR run on the 5' RACE reads, TCRdb lists one record per CDR3 protein. The data show 350,000 to 500,000 distinct CDR3 sequences, around a quarter seen once. The chain couples TRBV5-1 to TRBJ2-7; tentatively, D is TRBD1 or TRBD2 (6 bases each). Sequencing was done on a sample of PBMCs or a T cell subset sorted from them (not recorded which). This receptor was identified in an adult woman who had mild COVID-19 (a few samples of this study predate the infection). Cell type and time point are not known. The CDR3 coding sequence is TGCGCCAGCAGCTTTACGAGGGGGGCAAGGGAGCAGTACTTC. This encodes CASSFTRGAREQYF.